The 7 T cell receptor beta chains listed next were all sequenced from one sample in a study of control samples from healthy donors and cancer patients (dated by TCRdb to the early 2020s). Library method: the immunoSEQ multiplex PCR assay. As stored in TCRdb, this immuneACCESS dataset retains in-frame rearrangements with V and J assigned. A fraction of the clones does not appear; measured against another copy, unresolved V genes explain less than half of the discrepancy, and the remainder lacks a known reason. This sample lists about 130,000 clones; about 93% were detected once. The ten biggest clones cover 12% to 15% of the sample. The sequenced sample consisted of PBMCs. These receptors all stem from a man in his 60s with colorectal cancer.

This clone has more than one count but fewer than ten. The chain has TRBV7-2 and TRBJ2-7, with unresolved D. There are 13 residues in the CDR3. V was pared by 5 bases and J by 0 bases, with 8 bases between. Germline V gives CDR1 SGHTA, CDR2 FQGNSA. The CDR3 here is CASSPWPSYEQYF. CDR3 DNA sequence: TGTGCCAGCAGCCCCTGGCCCTCCTACGAGCAGTACTTC.

CDR3 in amino acids: CASSYSRQGDTEAFF. The CDR3 DNA reads TGTGCCAGCAGTTACTCTCGACAGGGTGACACTGAAGCTTTCTTT. This rearrangement joins TRBV6-6 to TRBJ1-1; 7 positions match TRBD1. This CDR3 has 15 residues. J gave up 3 bases and V 0 bases, and 4 bases lay outside the gene matches. CDR1 MNHNY and CDR2 SVGAGI come from the germline V gene (reference sequence).

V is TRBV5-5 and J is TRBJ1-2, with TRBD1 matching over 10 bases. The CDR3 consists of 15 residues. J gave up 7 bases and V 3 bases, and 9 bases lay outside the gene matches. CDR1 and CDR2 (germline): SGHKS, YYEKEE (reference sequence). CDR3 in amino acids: CASSSWGQGSGGYTF. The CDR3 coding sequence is TGTGCCAGCAGCTCGTGGGGACAGGGGAGTGGTGGCTACACCTTC. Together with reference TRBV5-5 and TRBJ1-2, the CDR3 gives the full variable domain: DAGVTQSPTHLIKTRGQQVTLRCSPISGHKSVSWYQQVLGQGPQFIFQYYEKEERGRGNFPDRFSARQFPNYSSELNVNALLLGDSALYLCASSSWGQGSGGYTFGSGTRLTVV.

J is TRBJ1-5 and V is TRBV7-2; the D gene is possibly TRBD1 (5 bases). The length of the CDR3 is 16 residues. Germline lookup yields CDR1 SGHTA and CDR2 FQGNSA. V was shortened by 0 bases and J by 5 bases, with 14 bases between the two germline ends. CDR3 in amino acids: CASSLAQGAVDQPQHF. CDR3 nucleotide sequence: TGTGCCAGCAGCTTAGCGCAGGGTGCGGTCGATCAGCCCCAGCATTTT.

CDR3 region: CASSFVGQGTMNTEAFF. The CDR3 coding sequence is TGTGCCAGCAGTTTTGTAGGGCAGGGGACCATGAACACTGAAGCTTTCTTT. The chain combines TRBV27 with TRBJ1-1, with D possibly being TRBD1 (6 bases). V was trimmed by 3 bases and J by 0 bases, leaving 17 bases between them. Germline assignment: CDR1 MNHEY and CDR2 SMNVEV (reference sequence). The CDR3 consists of 17 residues.

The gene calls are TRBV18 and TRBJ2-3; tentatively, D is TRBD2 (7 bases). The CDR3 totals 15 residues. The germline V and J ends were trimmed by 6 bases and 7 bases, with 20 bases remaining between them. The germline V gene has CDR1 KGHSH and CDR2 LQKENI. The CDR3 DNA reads TGTGCCAGCTCGTCGGGGGGCCTGAGGATTAATACGCAGTATTTT. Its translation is CASSSGGLRINTQYF.

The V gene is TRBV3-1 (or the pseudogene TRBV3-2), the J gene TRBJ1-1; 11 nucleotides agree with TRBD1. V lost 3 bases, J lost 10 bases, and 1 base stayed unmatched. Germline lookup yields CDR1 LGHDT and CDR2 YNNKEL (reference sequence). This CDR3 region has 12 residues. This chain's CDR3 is CASSQDRGRAFF. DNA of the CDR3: TGTGCCAGCAGCCAGGACAGGGGGCGAGCTTTCTTT.